The sample holds many counts of the clone carrying this T cell receptor beta chain. The antigen is unknown. Quantitative 5'-RACE was performed with molecular barcodes, and it yielded the TCR beta libraries. TCRdb passed the 5' RACE reads through MiXCR, listing each CDR3 protein once. The data contain about 36,000 distinct CDR3 sequences, about 6.3% of them seen just once; the ten biggest clones take up less than 15%. V lost 5 bases and J 8 bases, leaving 18 bases between the germline ends. The CDR3 is 14 amino acids. The germline V gene has CDR1 DFQATT and CDR2 SNEGSKA (reference sequence). This sample was taken from a study of CD8 T cells in ankylosing spondylitis. Study outcomes and limitations: Past research had described some motif variants in reactive arthritis synovial fluid and blood.

The sample consisted of blood, either unsorted or a sorted T cell fraction (not recorded which). The rearrangement uses TRBV20-1 and TRBJ2-2, with D possibly being TRBD2 (6 bases). The clonotype originates from a male donor with ankylosing spondylitis or in good health (not recorded which). The CDR3 spells CSALAVTSAGELFF. The DNA of the CDR3 is TGCAGTGCTTTGGCGGTGACTAGTGCTGGGGAGCTGTTTTTT.